This passage covers 14 T cell receptor beta chains from one sample sequenced in a study of shared clonotypes between healthy human individuals. As defined, naive CD8 cells were CD45RO-negative and positively selected for CCR7, with terminally differentiated effector memory CD45RA+ cells excluded. Sequenced by immunoSEQ multiplex PCR; TCRdb stores in-frame clones only, minus some. This table has approximately 1.9 million clones, 93% appearing once. The source material was naive CD8+ T cells from PBMCs. These receptors were taken from a young man in good health. Some clones in this sample may be carry-over from other donors' samples.

The chain has TRBV19 and TRBJ2-7; D possibly corresponds to TRBD2 (5 bases). CDR3 length: 14 residues. The V gene's germline CDR1 is LNHDA and CDR2 SQIVND (reference sequence). Trimming pared 3 bases from V and 4 bases from J, leaving 13 bases between. CDR3 loop: CASSMWSGAYEQYF. The CDR3 DNA sequence: TGTGCCAGTAGTATGTGGAGCGGAGCGTACGAGCAGTACTTC.

This chain connects TRBV27 to TRBJ2-5; D might be TRBD1 (6 bases). Trimming removed 5 bases from V and 9 bases from J, with 16 bases in between. The CDR3 loop spans 13 amino acids. Germline V CDR1 and CDR2: MNHEY, SMNVEV (reference sequence). CDR3 amino acids: CASSPTGKRAQYF. For the CDR3, the DNA is TGTGCCAGCAGTCCGACAGGAAAACGGGCCCAGTACTTC.

V gene TRBV11-2 combines with J gene TRBJ2-7; possibly TRBD1 for D (6 bases). V gave up 1 base and J gave up 3 bases, with 13 bases separating them. Germline V lookup: CDR1 SGHAT, CDR2 FQNNGV. The CDR3 has 15 amino acids. In DNA, the CDR3 is TGTGCCAGCAGCTTAGCTGCAGGGGTGCACTACGAGCAGTACTTC. Translating it yields CASSLAAGVHYEQYF.

The rearrangement joins TRBV28 to TRBJ1-1; 7 bases map to TRBD1. Germline V lookup: CDR1 MDHEN, CDR2 SYDVKM. The CDR3 runs 14 residues. The V and J ends lost 6 bases and 0 bases, in that order; junction bases with no gene match: 4. The CDR3 reads CASRTGLMNTEAFF. The CDR3 DNA follows: TGTGCCAGCAGGACAGGGCTGATGAACACTGAAGCTTTCTTT.

The rearrangement uses TRBV11-3 and TRBJ2-1, with 7 bases that match TRBD2. Germline V gene lookup returns CDR1 SGHNT and CDR2 YENEEA. This CDR3 has 14 amino acids. The J segment lost 3 bases and the V segment lost 5 bases, leaving 4 bases of the junction unmatched. The CDR3 here is CASSARDYYNEQFF. CDR3 DNA sequence: TGTGCCAGCAGCGCCCGGGACTACTACAATGAGCAGTTCTTC.

This chain uses TRBV13 with TRBJ2-2; maybe TRBD1 (6 bases). The germline V gene encodes CDR1 PRHDT and CDR2 FYEKMQ (reference sequence). The CDR3 is made up of 16 amino acids. Trimming stripped 5 bases from V and 4 bases from J, with 17 bases between. The CDR3 nucleotides are TGTGCCAGCAGCCCTCGACCAGGGGCGAGCACCGGGGAGCTGTTTTTT. Protein: CASSPRPGASTGELFF.

The rearrangement links TRBV29-1 to TRBJ2-3; no clear D gene. In germline, CDR1 is SQVTM, CDR2 ANQGSEA. Deletions cut 6 bases from V and 2 bases from J, with 9 bases between. The CDR3 contains 12 residues. CDR3 DNA sequence: TGCAGCGTCCGGTCCAACACAGATACGCAGTATTTT. It codes for CSVRSNTDTQYF.

V usage is TRBV5-6 and J usage is TRBJ2-1; 7 bases agree with TRBD1. V trimming: 4 bases; J trimming: 2 bases; junction bases outside the gene matches: 9. This CDR3 region has 16 residues. Germline V gene lookup returns CDR1 SGHDT and CDR2 YYEEEE. The CDR3 loop reads CASSPDRQGAYNEQFF. In DNA form, the CDR3 reads TGTGCCAGCAGCCCGGACAGGCAGGGGGCCTACAATGAGCAGTTCTTC. Full variable domain (missing parts from reference TRBV5-6 and TRBJ2-1): DAGVTQSPTHLIKTRGQQVTLRCSPKSGHDTVSWYQQALGQGPQFIFQYYEEEERQRGNFPDRFSGHQFPNYSSELNVNALLLGDSALYLCASSPDRQGAYNEQFFGPGTRLTVL.

The CDR3 DNA sequence: TGCAGCGTGGGAGGGTCCGACACCATATATTTT. This gives the protein CSVGGSDTIYF. J is TRBJ1-3 and V is TRBV29-1; D is undetermined. With 6 bases removed from V and 8 bases from J, the gap between germline ends came to 11 bases. Germline CDR1 reads SQVTM; CDR2 reads ANQGSEA. This CDR3 contains 11 residues.

The rearrangement uses TRBV28 and TRBJ1-1, with TRBD1 matching over 8 bases. The CDR3 has 14 amino acids. V dropped 6 bases and J dropped 1; count of bases not matched to a gene: 4. Germline lookup yields CDR1 MDHEN and CDR2 SYDVKM. This chain's CDR3 is CASRRGQENTEAFF. The CDR3 DNA follows: TGTGCCAGCAGGCGGGGACAGGAGAACACTGAAGCTTTCTTT.

The gene calls are TRBV27 and TRBJ1-2; D uncertain. V lost 0 bases and J 4 bases, leaving 12 bases between the germline ends. The germline V gene encodes CDR1 MNHEY and CDR2 SMNVEV (reference sequence). This CDR3 has 15 residues. CDR3 loop: CASSLSAMSFYGYTF. In DNA, the CDR3 is TGTGCCAGCAGTTTATCGGCCATGTCGTTCTATGGCTACACCTTC.

The chain combines TRBV19 with TRBJ2-7, with D hard to call. Germline V gene data show CDR1 as LNHDA and CDR2 as SQIVND (reference sequence). The CDR3 totals 8 residues. The ends were cut back, 6 bases at V and 10 bases at J, with 4 bases in the middle. Here the CDR3 reads CASRGQYF. The CDR3 coding sequence is TGTGCCAGTAGGGGTCAGTACTTC.

The CDR3 is CASSGRTQQPYEQYF. CDR3 DNA: TGTGCCAGCAGCGGACGGACCCAACAACCCTACGAGCAGTACTTC. V and J are TRBV13 and TRBJ2-7, with D hard to call. CDR3 size: 15 residues. Germline loops: CDR1 PRHDT, CDR2 FYEKMQ (reference sequence). Trimming shortened V by 5 bases and J by 2 bases, and 16 bases separated the two germline ends.

A word on this clone: Other DNA sequences of this sample code for an identical CDR3. The chain combines TRBV19 with TRBJ2-7; 7 bases fit TRBD1. The CDR3 has 13 residues. V shed 5 bases, J shed 1 base, and the junction held 2 bases outside the gene matches. The germline gives CDR1 LNHDA, CDR2 SQIVND (reference sequence). CDR3 in amino acids: CASSPGGSYEQYF. The CDR3, as DNA: TGTGCCAGTAGTCCAGGGGGATCCTACGAGCAGTACTTC. Variable domain in full (rest from reference TRBV19 and TRBJ2-7): DGGITQSPKYLFRKEGQNVTLSCEQNLNHDAMYWYRQDPGQGLRLIYYSQIVNDFQKGDIAEGYSVSREKKESFPLTVTSAQKNPTAFYLCASSPGGSYEQYFGPGTRLTVT.